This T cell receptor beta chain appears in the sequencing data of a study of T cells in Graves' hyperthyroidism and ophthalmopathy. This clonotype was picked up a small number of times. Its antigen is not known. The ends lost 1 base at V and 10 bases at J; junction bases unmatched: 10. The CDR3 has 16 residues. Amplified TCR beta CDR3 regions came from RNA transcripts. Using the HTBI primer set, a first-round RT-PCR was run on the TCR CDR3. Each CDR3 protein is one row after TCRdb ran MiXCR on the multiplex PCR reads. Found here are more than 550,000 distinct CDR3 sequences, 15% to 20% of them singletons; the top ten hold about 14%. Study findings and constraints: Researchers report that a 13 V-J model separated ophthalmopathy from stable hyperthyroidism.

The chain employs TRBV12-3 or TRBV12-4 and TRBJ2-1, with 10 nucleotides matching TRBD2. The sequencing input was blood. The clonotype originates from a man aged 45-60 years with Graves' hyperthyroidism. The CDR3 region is CASSLGGLAGVWEQFF. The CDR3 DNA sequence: TGTGCCAGCAGTTTAGGCGGTCTAGCGGGAGTTTGGGAGCAGTTCTTC.